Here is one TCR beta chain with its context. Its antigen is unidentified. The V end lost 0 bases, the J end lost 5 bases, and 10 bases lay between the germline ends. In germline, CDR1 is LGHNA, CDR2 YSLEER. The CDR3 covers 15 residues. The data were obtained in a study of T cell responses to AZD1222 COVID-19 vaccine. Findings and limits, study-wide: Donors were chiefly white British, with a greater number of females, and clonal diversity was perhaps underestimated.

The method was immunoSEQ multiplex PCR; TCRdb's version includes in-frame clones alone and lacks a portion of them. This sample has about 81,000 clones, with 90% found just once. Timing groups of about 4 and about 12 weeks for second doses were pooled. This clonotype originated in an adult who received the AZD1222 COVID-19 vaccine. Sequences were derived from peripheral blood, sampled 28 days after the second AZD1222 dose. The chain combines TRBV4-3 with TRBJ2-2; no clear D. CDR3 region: CASSQELSQTGELFF. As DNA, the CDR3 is TGCGCCAGCAGCCAAGAGTTAAGCCAGACCGGGGAGCTGTTTTTT.